This record covers a single TCR beta chain. Its specificity is not known. The CDR3 length is 15 residues. Germline V gene sequence: CDR1 SGHDT, CDR2 YYEEEE. With 4 bases clipped from V and 2 bases from J, the junction kept 3 bases outside the gene matches. This sample is part of a study of OX40 agonist ivuxolimab in advanced cancers. Study-wide background: In this trial design, patients received ivuxolimab intravenously at 0.01 to 10 mg/kg every 2 weeks. Under the entry rules, prior anti-PD-1, anti-PD-L1 or anti-CTLA-4 therapy was allowed, and more than 35% had some. Regarding the study as a whole: Researchers report that CD8+ T cells had, on average, more expanded clones than CD4+.

Sequenced by immunoSEQ multiplex PCR; TCRdb stores in-frame clones only, minus some. The sample lists over 70,000 clones; roughly 88% were seen once. This material consisted of CD4+ or CD8+ T cells sorted from blood, taken in a trial of the OX40 agonist ivuxolimab. The rearrangement links TRBV5-6 to TRBJ2-3; the match to TRBD2 covers 11 bases. The receptor comes from an adult with an advanced solid tumor such as melanoma, head and neck, liver or kidney cancer. Written as DNA, the CDR3 is TGTGCCAGCAGCAGACTAGCGGGGCACACAGATACGCAGTATTTT. Translated: CASSRLAGHTDTQYF.